This T cell receptor (beta chain) emerged from a study of blood T cell repertoires in COVID-19. Study-level information: Italy, Spain and the United States were the sources of the convalescent and acute COVID-19 samples. Sample material is recorded as cDNA or gDNA derived from T cells, B-cell-depleted T cells, or PBMCs.

In the source study's methods: Amplified reference gene primers provided the basis for estimating nucleated cell counts. Here immunoSEQ multiplex PCR was the method, and the copy in TCRdb shows in-frame clones only, minus some. V, J and clone size are taken as reported in that table, and D and trimming were inferred from the DNA itself. The sample carries over 85,000 clones, 86% recorded once. Germline CDR1 reads MNHEY; CDR2 reads SVGEGT. V lost 5 bases and J 1 base, leaving 15 bases between the germline ends. There are 15 residues in the CDR3. This clonotype was obtained from an elderly woman with acute or convalescent COVID-19. Source material: peripheral blood. The chain recombines TRBV6-2 or TRBV6-3 with TRBJ2-7; perhaps TRBD1 as D (6 bases). CDR3 sequence reads: CASSDRIRGSYEQYF. Written as DNA, the CDR3 is TGTGCCAGCAGTGACCGAATCAGGGGTTCCTACGAGCAGTACTTC.